Below, 20 T cell receptor beta chains from the same sample are listed, as sequenced in a study of post-analysis software for immune sequencing data. Their antigens remain unidentified. Unique molecular identifiers had been added to the TCR beta cDNA libraries. TCRdb analysed the PCR reads with MiXCR anew, one entry per CDR3 protein. The data show roughly 540,000 distinct CDR3 sequences, roughly 34% seen once. General observations from the study: Patients carried a few TRBV segments more frequently than controls did, and TRBV5-6, TRBV5-1 and TRBV20-1 were among them.

Sequencing was performed on blood. All receptors come from a girl between 2 and 17 years old with multiple sclerosis.

This clonotype has a count of ten or more. V usage is TRBV12-3 or TRBV12-4 and J usage is TRBJ2-1; TRBD2 might be the D (6 bases). The CDR3 length is 12 residues. The V gene lost 3 bases and the J gene lost 8 bases, with 8 bases spanning the gap. The CDR3 nucleotides are TGTGCCAGCAGTTTGGGGGGTCATGAGCAGTTCTTC. Translating it yields CASSLGGHEQFF.

V gene TRBV5-1 combines with J gene TRBJ1-6, with a possible D match to TRBD1 (6 bases). The V gene's germline CDR1 is SGHRS and CDR2 YFSETQ. The CDR3 is 15 residues long. V gave up 5 bases and J gave up 7 bases, with 16 bases separating them. The CDR3 reads CASRRAGQGNSPLHF. The CDR3 DNA follows: TGCGCCAGCAGGCGGGCAGGCCAGGGGAATTCACCCCTCCACTTT.

This clonotype was recorded a few times. The J gene is TRBJ1-1, the V gene TRBV6-5; D may be TRBD1 (6 bases). Germline CDR1 and CDR2: MNHEY and SVGAGI. The CDR3 runs to 14 residues. Trimming removed 3 bases at V and 3 bases at J, with 11 bases between. The CDR3 region is CASSYLQGDTEAFF. CDR3 bases: TGTGCCAGCAGTTATCTACAGGGTGACACTGAAGCTTTCTTT.

The chain recombines TRBV7-9 with TRBJ1-1, with a possible D match to TRBD1 (5 bases). The V end was cut by 1 base, the J end by 5 bases, with 11 bases between. The germline gives CDR1 SEHNR, CDR2 FQNEAQ (reference sequence). This CDR3 contains 14 residues. In DNA form, the CDR3 reads TGTGCCAGCAGCTTAGGTTGGGGGGGAACTGAAGCTTTCTTT. Translating gives CASSLGWGGTEAFF.

This clonotype was counted only a few times. The V call is TRBV20-1, the J call TRBJ1-4, with D unresolved. Trimming took 3 bases from V and 10 from J, leaving 12 bases between them. Looked up from germline, CDR1 is DFQATT and CDR2 is SNEGSKA (reference sequence). The CDR3 spans 12 residues. The CDR3, as DNA: TGCAGTGCTAGGGAGGATTGGGGAAAACTGTTTTTT. Protein: CSAREDWGKLFF.

Comment on this clonotype: A much larger clone is a single base away; this may be a read error. The CDR3 DNA reads as TGTGCCATCAGTGAGGGAGGGCCGTTCCTAGCCAAAAACATTCAGTACTTC. Protein sequence: CAISEGGPFLAKNIQYF. The V call is TRBV10-3, the J call TRBJ2-4; D is possibly TRBD2 (6 bases). This CDR3 has 17 residues. Germline lookup yields CDR1 ENHRY and CDR2 SYGVKD. V was trimmed by 2 bases and J by 0 bases, leaving 14 bases between them.

This chain connects TRBV29-1 to TRBJ1-2, with D hard to call. V shed 3 bases and J shed 9 bases, with 11 bases lying between them. Germline V gene lookup returns CDR1 SQVTM and CDR2 ANQGSEA. This CDR3 is 11 amino acids long. The chain's CDR3 is CSVDWERRYTF. CDR3 DNA sequence: TGCAGCGTTGACTGGGAACGGCGCTACACCTTC.

This sequence joins TRBV20-1 and TRBJ2-3, with a weak D call TRBD2 (5 bases). Looked up from germline, CDR1 is DFQATT and CDR2 is SNEGSKA (reference sequence). The CDR3 sequence is 15 residues long. Trimming cost V 2 bases and J 0 bases, with 12 bases left between them. The CDR3, as DNA: TGCAGTGCTAGACCACCGGGCGGGAGCACAGATACGCAGTATTTT. Translated, it gives CSARPPGGSTDTQYF.

The table lists this clonotype with a count of one. This chain joins TRBV10-1 and TRBJ1-1; TRBD1 might be the D (5 bases). Deletions cut 4 bases from V and 0 bases from J, with 9 bases between. CDR1 is WNHNN and CDR2 is SYGVQD in the germline V gene (reference sequence). This CDR3 comprises 14 residues. DNA for the CDR3: TGCGCCAGCAGTGGCCCAGGGCTGAACACTGAAGCTTTCTTT. This encodes CASSGPGLNTEAFF.

The V call is TRBV27, the J call TRBJ2-5, with 7 bases fitting TRBD2. Trimming took 6 bases from V and 4 from J; bases not matched to a gene: 8. Germline lookup yields CDR1 MNHEY and CDR2 SMNVEV (reference sequence). The CDR3 extends over 14 amino acids. Written as DNA, the CDR3 is TGTGCCAGCAGGTGGGACTACGAAAGAGAGACCCAGTACTTC. Residues: CASRWDYERETQYF.

This clonotype was seen a handful of times. The rearrangement links TRBV12-3 or TRBV12-4 to TRBJ1-5; 10 nucleotides match TRBD1. CDR3 length: 16 residues. The junction had 6 bases not matched to a gene; V was cut back by 3 bases and J by 4 bases. The CDR3 loop is CASSFRQGAGNQPQHF. For the CDR3, the DNA is TGTGCCAGCAGTTTTAGACAGGGGGCGGGAAATCAGCCCCAGCATTTT.

This clonotype was seen many times. The chain joins TRBV29-1 to TRBJ2-3; no firm D call. The CDR3 length is 19 residues. CDR1 and CDR2 (germline): SQVTM, ANQGSEA. V was trimmed by 2 bases and J by 1 base, leaving 25 bases between them. CDR3 DNA: TGCAGCGTTGAATCGTCGTCCAGTTCTGGGTCTATGGGCACAGATACGCAGTATTTT. As protein: CSVESSSSSGSMGTDTQYF.

This clonotype occurred a few times. The chain couples TRBV6-5 to TRBJ1-1; TRBD1 agrees at 9 bases. This CDR3 is built from 13 residues. The V and J ends lost 6 bases and 10 bases, in that order; junction bases with no gene match: 9. The germline CDR1 and CDR2 sequences are MNHEY and SVGAGI. This CDR3 is CASRTPGQGSAFF. The CDR3 nucleotides are TGTGCCAGCAGGACACCGGGACAGGGATCAGCTTTCTTT.

This clonotype was seen a handful of times. The chain has TRBV5-1 and TRBJ2-1, with D possibly matching TRBD1 (5 bases). Trimming removed 1 base at V and 15 bases at J, with 11 bases between. The CDR3 spans 11 residues. Germline V lookup: CDR1 SGHRS, CDR2 YFSETQ. CDR3 sequence: CASSLSGQSFF. In DNA, the CDR3 is TGCGCCAGCAGCTTGTCCGGACAATCGTTCTTC.

The V call is TRBV15, the J call TRBJ1-5; D unresolved. Germline CDR1 is LNHNV and CDR2 is YYDKDF (reference sequence). The ends were cut back, 0 bases at V and 5 bases at J, with 14 bases in the middle. CDR3 length equals 16 residues. The DNA of the CDR3 is TGTGCCACCAGCAGAGATCCCGCGGGTTGGGATCAGCCCCAGCATTTT. It translates to CATSRDPAGWDQPQHF.

This clonotype was seen a handful of times. The rearrangement links TRBV9 to TRBJ2-1, with D perhaps matching TRBD2 (7 bases). V lost 5 bases, J lost 5 bases, and 17 bases lay in between. Per the germline V gene, CDR1 is SGDLS and CDR2 is YYNGEE. CDR3 length equals 15 residues. CDR3 loop: CASSGRGAYDNEQFF. DNA of the CDR3: TGTGCCAGCAGTGGACGGGGGGCCTATGACAATGAGCAGTTCTTC.

For this clonotype: One junction end disagrees with the germline gene, perhaps due to a read error. The gene calls are TRBV5-1 and TRBJ2-5; no clear D gene. This CDR3 has 15 amino acids. CDR1 and CDR2 from the germline V gene are SGHRS and YFSETQ. In DNA, the CDR3 is TGCACCAGCAGCTCCCCAGAGTCAGCCCAAGAGACCCAGTACTTC. It yields the protein CTSSSPESAQETQYF.

V is TRBV20-1 and J is TRBJ2-1; 14 bases match TRBD2. V dropped 2 bases and J dropped 6; count of bases not matched to a gene: 6. There are 16 residues in the CDR3. Germline V gives CDR1 DFQATT, CDR2 SNEGSKA (reference sequence). Here the CDR3 reads CSARSPGTSGGNEQFF. As DNA, the CDR3 is TGCAGTGCTAGATCTCCCGGGACTAGCGGGGGCAATGAGCAGTTCTTC.

This clonotype was seen only a few times. The chain joins TRBV5-1 to TRBJ1-1; 7 bases match TRBD1. The CDR3 sequence is 13 residues long. With 4 bases clipped from V and 5 bases from J, the junction kept 5 bases outside the gene matches. Germline CDR1 reads SGHRS; CDR2 reads YFSETQ. The CDR3 region has the DNA TGCGCCAGCAGCCCGACAGGGAGGACTGAAGCTTTCTTT. This codes for CASSPTGRTEAFF.

The chain uses TRBV20-1 and TRBJ2-1, with TRBD2 identical over 10 bases. The CDR3 consists of 14 residues. J was trimmed by 3 bases and V by 2 bases; bases with no gene match: 1. The germline V gene encodes CDR1 DFQATT and CDR2 SNEGSKA (reference sequence). The CDR3 loop reads CSARLAGVYNEQFF. The CDR3 region has the DNA TGCAGTGCTAGACTAGCGGGGGTCTACAATGAGCAGTTCTTC.